These T cell receptor beta chains were read from a single sample in a study of beta chain features in type 1 diabetes. Sequencing was performed with immunoSEQ multiplex PCR; in TCRdb, only in-frame clones are kept and a portion is missing. The sample contains about 170,000 clones, approximately 7.9% of which appear only once. The specimen sequenced was central memory CD4+ T cells from blood. The receptors originated from a young man with type 1 diabetes. Each CDR3 is given with its conserved first and last residue. A D gene is named only where the DNA matches it firmly. Some rows have no size entry. The others give once, few or many, or a class for an expanded clone.

size	V	D	J	DNA	CDR3
.	TRBV6-6	.	TRBJ1-5	TGTGCCAGCAGTACAACCTCCAGTACTAAGCCCCAGCATTTT	CASSTTSSTKPQHF
few	TRBV27	.	TRBJ2-7	TGTGCCAGCAGTCGTGGGGGCGCTACCTACGAGCAGTACTTC	CASSRGGATYEQYF
.	TRBV4-2	.	TRBJ1-1	TGTGCCAGCAGGGCGACCGGGGTTAGATCTGAAGCTTTCTTT	CASRATGVRSEAFF
.	TRBV28	TRBD1	TRBJ2-3	TGTGCCAGCTCAAGCGCCGGGACAGGGGTGTCAGATACGCAGTATTTT	CASSSAGTGVSDTQYF
few	TRBV18	.	TRBJ1-3	TGTGCCAGCTCACCCTATGACGGGTCCTCTGGAAACACCATATATTTT	CASSPYDGSSGNTIYF
.	TRBV4-2	.	TRBJ2-1	TGTGCCAGCAGCTTGGAAGAAACAGGGTTGGTTTGGAATGAGCAGTTCTTC	CASSLEETGLVWNEQFF
many	TRBV28	.	TRBJ1-4	TGTGCCAGCAGTCTCGGGGGCGGGGGCAATGAAAAACTGTTTTTT	CASSLGGGGNEKLFF
few	TRBV5-1	.	TRBJ2-7	TGCGCCAGCAGCCTCGGACAGTTGTCCTCCTACGAGCAGTACTTC	CASSLGQLSSYEQYF
many	TRBV29-1	.	TRBJ1-1	TGCAGCGCCAGTGGGGCGTACACTGAAGCTTTCTTT	CSASGAYTEAFF
few	TRBV5-1	TRBD2	TRBJ2-1	TGCGCCAGCACGGTGACTAGCGGGAGGAATGAGCAGTTCTTC	CASTVTSGRNEQFF
.	TRBV18	TRBD2	TRBJ2-7	TGTGCCAGCTCACCGAGCGGGAGGGCTTCCGACGAGCAGTACTTC	CASSPSGRASDEQYF
few	TRBV11-2	TRBD1	TRBJ1-1	TGTGCCAGCAGCGATCCGGGACAGGGGGCAACGAGTGAAGCTTTCTTT	CASSDPGQGATSEAFF
few	TRBV4-1	TRBD2	TRBJ2-5	TGCGCCAGCAGCCAGCTCAGTGGGCATAGCGGGGGGGCCAGGGAGACCCAGTACTTC	CASSQLSGHSGGARETQYF
.	TRBV9	.	TRBJ2-2	TGTGCCAGCAGCGTGCAGTGGACCGGGGAGCTGTTTTTT	CASSVQWTGELFF
.	TRBV19	.	TRBJ1-5	TGTGCCAGTAGTACAAATAATCAGCCCCAGCATTTT	CASSTNNQPQHF
.	TRBV2	TRBD1	TRBJ2-3	TGTGCCAGCAATTTGGAATCCGGGACAGTCACAGATACGCAGTATTTT	CASNLESGTVTDTQYF
.	TRBV28	TRBD1	TRBJ2-7	TGTGCCAGCCAACAACCGGACAGGGCGACACAGTACTTC	CASQQPDRATQYF
.	TRBV10-1	TRBD1	TRBJ2-5	TGCGCCAGCAGCGGACAGGCCCAAGAGACCCAGTACTTC	CASSGQAQETQYF
.	TRBV5-6	.	TRBJ1-5	TGTGCCAGCAGCTTGGGTCCGGATCAGCCCCAGCATTTT	CASSLGPDQPQHF
few	TRBV7-2	TRBD1	TRBJ2-7	TGTGCCAGCAGCCAAACAGGGGCCGGCGACGAGCAGTACTTC	CASSQTGAGDEQYF
few	TRBV18	.	TRBJ1-2	TGTGCCAGCTCACCACAGGACAATCCAAACTATGGCTACACCTTC	CASSPQDNPNYGYTF
.	TRBV7-9	.	TRBJ1-1	TGTGCCAGCAGCCGACAGGTGGGCACTGAAGCTTTCTTT	CASSRQVGTEAFF
.	TRBV7-6	.	TRBJ1-2	TGTGCCAGCAGCCCAAGTCCTGGCAGTGGTGGCTACACCTTC	CASSPSPGSGGYTF